This TCR beta chain stems from a study of blood T cell repertoires in COVID-19. Study summary: Sites in the United States, Italy and Spain provided acute and convalescent COVID-19 samples.

CDR3 length equals 20 residues. Method: immunoSEQ multiplex PCR; TCRdb's copy keeps in-frame clones and lacks some. The sample records around 270,000 clones, around 87% being singletons. This chain uses TRBV12-1 with TRBJ2-7; the table gives TRBD1 as D, unverified against the DNA. TRBV12-1 is a listed pseudogene. This clonotype originated in a woman aged 50 to 60 with acute or convalescent COVID-19. The sequenced sample consisted of peripheral blood. This chain's CDR3 is CASSFARQGYHPHSVKGQYF. CDR3 DNA: TGTGCCAGCAGCTTTGCGCGCCAGGGATACCATCCTCACTCCGTTAAAGGGCAGTACTTC.